This T cell receptor (beta chain) was sequenced for a study of response to subunit inactivated influenza vaccine (dated by TCRdb to the late 2010s). Background on the whole study: Deep quantitative profiling of the T cell receptor repertoire was used in the study to follow responses to a trivalent subunit inactivated influenza vaccine.

Library preparation was by RT-PCR. The sequencing machine was an Illumina HiSeq 2500. TCRdb trimmed public reads at Q25 via fastp, called clones via MiXCR and kept in-frame beta chains. When rows share a CDR3 protein, they turn into one entry using the most common DNA and genes. The sample table holds about half a million distinct CDR3 sequences, of which about 25% were seen once. About 1.9% of the sample goes to the ten largest clones. Trimming removed 6 bases from V and 0 bases from J, leaving 18 bases between the germline ends. The CDR3 goes from the cysteine to the phenylalanine over 16 residues. Only the CDR3 portion is preserved as DNA: 48 bases, with reading frame beginning at the first base. CDR1 DFQATT and CDR2 SNEGSKA were looked up in the germline V gene (reference sequence). The paper's findings and limits, for the study overall: The authors suggested that each seasonal influenza vaccination may recruit only a limited number of new T cells.

Concerning this clonotype: It lacks a known antigen. One base away there is no much larger clone; base qualities are not given.

The sequencing here drew on CD4+ T cells sorted from PBMCs, taken roughly 5 days after vaccination. The receptor's source is a man aged 45-60 years who received an inactivated influenza vaccine. Donor details come from another sample of the same person, matched by shared clones. The chain links TRBV20-1 with TRBJ2-1; a weak D assignment points to TRBD2 (6 bases agree). CDR3 loop: CSAKARGSSSYNEQFF. Read as DNA, the sequence is TGCAGTGCCAAAGCGCGGGGCAGTAGCTCCTACAATGAGCAGTTCTTC.